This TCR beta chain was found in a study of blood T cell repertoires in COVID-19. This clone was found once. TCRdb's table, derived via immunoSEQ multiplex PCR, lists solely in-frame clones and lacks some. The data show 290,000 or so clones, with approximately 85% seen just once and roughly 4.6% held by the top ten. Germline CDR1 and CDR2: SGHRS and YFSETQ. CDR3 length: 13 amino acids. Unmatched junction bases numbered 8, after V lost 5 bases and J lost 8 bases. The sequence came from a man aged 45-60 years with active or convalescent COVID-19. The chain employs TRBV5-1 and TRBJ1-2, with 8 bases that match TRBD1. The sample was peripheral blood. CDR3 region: CASSLGTGGGYTF. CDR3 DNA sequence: TGCGCCAGCAGTTTAGGGACAGGCGGCGGCTACACCTTC.